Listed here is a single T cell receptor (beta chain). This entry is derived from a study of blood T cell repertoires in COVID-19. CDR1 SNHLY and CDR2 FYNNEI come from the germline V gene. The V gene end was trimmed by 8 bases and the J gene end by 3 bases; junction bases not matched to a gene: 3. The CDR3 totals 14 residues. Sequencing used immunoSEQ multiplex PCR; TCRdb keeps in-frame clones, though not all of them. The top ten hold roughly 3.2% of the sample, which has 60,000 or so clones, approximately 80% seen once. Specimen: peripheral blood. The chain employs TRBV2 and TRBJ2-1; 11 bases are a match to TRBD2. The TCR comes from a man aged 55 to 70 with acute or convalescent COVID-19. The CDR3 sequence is CASAGTSGYNEQFF. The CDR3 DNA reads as TGTGCCAGCGCCGGGACTAGCGGCTACAATGAGCAGTTCTTC.